This record concerns one T cell receptor (beta chain) sequence. Its antigen is undetermined. Only in-frame clones appear in the TCRdb table, and some are missing; sequencing was by immunoSEQ multiplex PCR. In the table there are some 40,000 clones, about 78% of which are singletons. Antigen-specific CD4+ T cell clonotypes were called by their expansion after viral peptide-pool culture in ViraFEST. An approximately ten-day culture period preceded the isolation of CD4+ T cells. A positive SARS-CoV-2 PCR test fell between March and December 2020. Germline V gene lookup returns CDR1 LGHNA and CDR2 YSLEER. This CDR3 has 15 amino acids. The germline V and J ends were trimmed by 1 base and 8 bases, with 14 bases remaining between them. This sample was taken from a study of vaccination effects on CD4 cells after COVID-19. Whole-study context: BNT162b2 vaccine or mRNA-1273 vaccine was given to participants in two doses.

The source was CD4+ T cells from PBMCs cultured with HCoV-NL63 spike peptides, collected before COVID-19 vaccination. The TCR was taken from a human donor who had a prior SARS-CoV-2 infection. This sequence joins TRBV4-3 and TRBJ1-4, with a weak D call TRBD1 (5 bases). CDR3 protein: CASSQGQNPGEKLFF. DNA for the CDR3: TGCGCCAGCAGCCAAGGACAGAATCCTGGAGAAAAACTGTTTTTT.